This T cell receptor beta chain was found in a study of blood T cell repertoires in COVID-19. The CDR3 runs 15 residues. Germline assignment: CDR1 ENHRY and CDR2 SYGVKD. Trimming at V came to 6 bases and at J to 6 bases, leaving 6 bases not matched to a gene. Sequenced by immunoSEQ multiplex PCR; TCRdb stores in-frame clones only, minus some. The sample shows tens of thousands of clones, about nine tenths of them seen only once. The chain joins TRBV10-3 to TRBJ2-1; the match to TRBD2 covers 12 bases. Source material: peripheral blood. This TCR came from a man aged 70-80 years with active or convalescent COVID-19. Here the CDR3 DNA reads TGTGCCATCAGACCGCTAGCGGGAGGGCCCAATGAGCAGTTCTTC. Translating gives CAIRPLAGGPNEQFF.